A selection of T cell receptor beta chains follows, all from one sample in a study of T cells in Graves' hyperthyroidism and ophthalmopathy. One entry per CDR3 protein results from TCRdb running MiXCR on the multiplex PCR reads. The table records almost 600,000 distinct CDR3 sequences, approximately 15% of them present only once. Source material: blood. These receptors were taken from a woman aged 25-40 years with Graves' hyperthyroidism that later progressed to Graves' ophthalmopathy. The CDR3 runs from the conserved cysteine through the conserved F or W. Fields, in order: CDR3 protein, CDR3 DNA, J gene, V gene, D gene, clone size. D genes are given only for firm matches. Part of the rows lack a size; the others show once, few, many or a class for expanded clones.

CASSADRWSLHF,TGTGCCAGCAGCGCGGACAGGTGGTCCCTCCACTTT,TRBJ1-6,TRBV6-2/TRBV6-3,TRBD1,NA
CASSPVFREPNEKLFF,TGTGCCAGCTCTCCGGTCTTTCGAGAGCCTAATGAAAAACTGTTTTTT,TRBJ1-4,TRBV18,NA,NA
CASSSLNSPLHF,TGTGCCAGCAGTTCCTTGAATTCACCCCTCCACTTT,TRBJ1-6,TRBV11-2,NA,many
CASVRAGVGSNEQFF,TGTGCCAGTGTTAGAGCGGGGGTGGGTAGCAATGAGCAGTTCTTC,TRBJ2-1,TRBV19,TRBD2,many
CAISEEGAAKNIQYF,TGTGCCATCAGTGAGGAGGGCGCGGCCAAAAACATTCAGTACTTC,TRBJ2-4,TRBV10-3,NA,few
CASSPPVAADEQYF,TGTGCCAGCAGTCCCCCTGTCGCGGCGGATGAGCAGTACTTC,TRBJ2-7,TRBV12-3/TRBV12-4,NA,many
CASNPQTGGGTGELFF,TGTGCCAGCAATCCACAGACAGGCGGGGGGACCGGGGAGCTGTTTTTT,TRBJ2-2,TRBV28,TRBD2,NA
CASSKDKNYGYTF,TGTGCCAGCAGCAAGGACAAGAACTATGGCTACACCTTC,TRBJ1-2,TRBV7-2,NA,NA
CASSITGQDYGYTF,TGTGCCAGCAGTATAACGGGACAGGACTATGGCTACACCTTC,TRBJ1-2,TRBV28,TRBD1,many
CASSLVFWTGLTGTDTQYF,TGTGCCAGCAGTTTAGTGTTTTGGACCGGACTGACAGGGACAGATACGCAGTATTTT,TRBJ2-3,TRBV12-3/TRBV12-4,TRBD1,many
CASSTDFSGANVLTF,TGTGCCAGCAGTACGGACTTCTCTGGGGCCAACGTCCTGACTTTC,TRBJ2-6,TRBV6-2/TRBV6-3,NA,few
CASSLSTSTFTDTQYF,TGTGCCAGCAGCTTATCCACCTCCACCTTTACAGATACGCAGTATTTT,TRBJ2-3,TRBV7-2,NA,many
CASSFRPGQLQETQYF,TGTGCCAGCAGCTTTAGGCCTGGACAACTCCAAGAGACCCAGTACTTC,TRBJ2-5,TRBV11-3,NA,many
CSARPLSLSLTDTQYF,TGCAGTGCTAGACCCCTCAGTCTCAGCCTAACAGATACGCAGTATTTT,TRBJ2-3,TRBV20-1,NA,many
CASSSEGKYTEAFF,TGTGCCAGCAGTTCTGAAGGGAAGTACACTGAAGCTTTCTTT,TRBJ1-1,TRBV12-3/TRBV12-4,NA,many
CASSKGDISGNTIYF,TGTGCCAGCAGTAAGGGGGACATCTCTGGAAACACCATATATTTT,TRBJ1-3,TRBV6-1,NA,many
CASRPGTERQQYF,TGTGCCAGCAGGCCAGGGACAGAGCGTCAGCAGTACTTC,TRBJ2-7,TRBV2,TRBD1,NA
CASSPREGTTGRTEAFF,TGTGCCAGCAGTCCAAGGGAGGGTACAACAGGGAGGACTGAAGCTTTCTTT,TRBJ1-1,TRBV11-3,NA,many
CASSLVETEAFF,TGTGCCAGCAGCTTAGTAGAGACTGAAGCTTTCTTT,TRBJ1-1,TRBV11-3,NA,many
CASSRDINTEAFF,TGTGCCAGCAGCCGGGACATCAACACTGAAGCTTTCTTT,TRBJ1-1,TRBV2,NA,many